What follows describes a single T cell receptor beta chain. This clonotype was counted many times. The clone's antigen remains unknown. No base quality information exists; no much larger clone differs at one position. According to the study, the label for this sample's time point signals: before trial treatment. The donors took part in RACIN, a single-arm, phase I, dose-escalation trial that combined nivolumab, ipilimumab, aspirin, low-dose cyclophosphamide and low-dose radiotherapy. Patients were eligible if they had advanced solid tumors that were TIL-negative. This record belongs to a study of low-dose radiotherapy and immunotherapy resistance in tumors (dated by TCRdb to about 2022). Study-level background: Patients in Cohort 1 were given 0.5 Gy per fraction every 2 weeks, and the prescribed total PTV dose was 6.5 Gy. In Cohort 2, 1 Gy per fraction was delivered every two weeks, for a total of 13 Gy over 26 weeks. Nivolumab was administered intravenously as a 240 mg flat dose every two weeks, and ipilimumab was administered intravenously at 1 mg/kg every six weeks. Cyclophosphamide 200 mg/m2 was given intravenously every two weeks, one day before each radiation and immunotherapy administration. Starting on cycle 1 day 1, patients took 300 mg of aspirin by mouth once daily for four cycles. Trial participants were not randomized into treatment groups. Eight patients were included in the translational analysis: three from the first dose cohort and the first five from the second dose cohort.

After removal of 5 bases from V and 2 bases from J, the junction retains 6 bases not matched to a gene. From its cysteine to its phenylalanine, the CDR3 spans 15 amino acids. Left in the record is the CDR3 DNA by itself, 45 bases read in frame from the first base. From a lookup of the germline V gene, CDR1 and CDR2 are SGHTA and FQGNSA. First-strand cDNA was synthesized with Superscript III and a set of TRAV- and TRBV-specific primers, covering both TCRalpha and TCRbeta chains. TCRs were amplified for around 20 PCR cycles with Phusion, using a constant-region primer paired with the adapter attached to the V primers. Isolated mRNA was amplified with the MessageAmp II aRNA Amplification Kit, using a roughly 15-hour in vitro transcription at 37°C. mRNA for TCR sequencing was isolated with the Dynabeads mRNA DIRECT Purification Kit. A second roughly 25-cycle Phusion PCR added indexed Illumina adapters, and products were purified with AMPure XP beads. Deep sequencing of the TCRalpha and TCRbeta libraries was carried out on an Illumina MiniSeq instrument. The authors' analysis ran thus. Using custom Perl scripts, TCR sequences encoding the same protein were pooled, out-of-frame sequences were removed, and the abundance of each clonotype was computed. Any TCR sequence supported by only a single read was excluded from analysis. Among the metrics used to describe the repertoires were Shannon entropy, Gini index, clonality, richness, and the frequency of TCRs shared between repertoires. TCRdb trimmed public reads at Q25 via fastp, called clones via MiXCR and kept in-frame beta chains. Duplicate CDR3 protein sequences are folded into a single record with the most common DNA and genes. These V and J calls are TCRdb output, not the study's own analysis. A total of fewer than 95,000 distinct CDR3 sequences appear in this sample, 9.4% of them only once. The ten biggest clones cover about 1% of the sample.

Here the sequenced sample was PBMCs, taken before treatment. The chain is made from TRBV7-2 and TRBJ2-5; the junction holds 9 bases that match TRBD2. This clonotype originated in a male donor with prostate cancer. The nucleotide sequence reads TGTGCCAGCAGCGCAGAGACTAGCGGACAAGAGACCCAGTACTTC. This gives the protein CASSAETSGQETQYF.